This TCR beta chain was captured by sequencing in a study of Ad26.COV2.S vaccination and SARS-CoV-2 variants (dated by TCRdb to the early 2020s). As for the study more broadly: Vaccine-arm donors were drawn from COV1001, a multicentre, randomized, double-blind, placebo-controlled phase I-IIa trial of Ad26.COV2.S in healthy adults. Dosing of Ad26.COV2.S was intramuscular, at either 5x10^10 or 1x10^11 viral particles, delivered as one shot or as two shots spaced 56 days apart. Sequencing of the TCRbeta repertoire served to evaluate the specificity and breadth of SARS-CoV-2-reactive T cell receptors following Ad26.COV2.S vaccination. Trial participants were randomized into five groups of five, in which low-dose or high-dose Ad26.COV2.S was given once or twice, or placebo was given on both occasions. The TCR-sequenced set comprised about 32 samples: some 20 Ad26.COV2.S vaccine recipients, 5 placebo recipients and 8 SARS-CoV-2 convalescent individuals. Blinding of investigators to trial group allocation was maintained during experiments and outcome assessment.

In the case of this clone: No cognate antigen has been identified for it. Base quality data are lacking; no much larger clone is found one base away.

The treatment or condition tag for this specimen amounts to: around 19 received Ad26.COV2.S at low or high dose, single or two shots; roughly five received placebo; per-sample allocation not given. For vaccine and placebo recipients, the sequenced repertoires came from samples collected on day 63 after the first injection. Cohort 1b enrolled some 25 adults aged 18-55 years at a single site in Boston, USA, between 29 July and 7 August 2020. As a vaccine, Ad26.COV2.S was a replication-incompetent adenovirus type 26 vector that expressed a prefusion-stabilized SARS-CoV-2 spike protein derived from the original Wuhan strain. The immunoSEQ Assay was the method used to sequence TCRbeta CDR3 regions. After extraction, genomic DNA underwent amplification by bias-controlled multiplex PCR, followed by high-throughput sequencing. In the authors' own workflow: To quantify the absolute abundance of each unique TCRbeta CDR3 region, sequences were collapsed and filtered. T cell fraction was estimated by normalizing TCRbeta template counts to usable DNA, which was measured by amplifying reference genes present in all nucleated cells. Repertoire TCRs were annotated as SARS-CoV-2-specific when V gene, CDR3 amino acid sequence and J gene were exactly matched to a known reactive TCR set. The reference SARS-CoV-2 TCR set was obtained from MIRA and was filtered for enrichment in COVID-19-positive ImmuneCODE repertoires, whereby public or cross-reactive TCRs were removed. Using the MIRA antigens, annotated TCRs were further analysed by specific ORF or by position within an ORF. Breadth was defined as the number of annotated unique rearrangements divided by the total number of unique productive rearrangements, and depth was defined as the summed frequency of the annotated unique rearrangements. Two-sided Wilcoxon rank-sum tests were applied when comparing TCR breadth between groups. Held by TCRdb, this immuneACCESS table contains in-frame sequences only and omits some clones. Under half of the omission traces to an unresolved V gene where checked; the cause of the rest is unknown. V, J and clone size are those of that table, while D and trimming were read from the DNA. The sample data list 430,000 or so clones, and about nine tenths of these were observed just once. 9.5% to 15% of the sample belongs to the ten largest clones.

Broader findings and caveats from the paper: It was noted by the authors that total T cell responses may have been underestimated by the TCR breadth and depth analyses. Vaccine and placebo recipients had comparable non-spike TCR breadth, which fits with the vaccine containing only spike. Comparing responses between vaccine doses or regimens was not something the study was powered to do. After vaccination, substantial breadth of spike-specific CD8+ and CD4+ T cell responses was reported. Compared with placebo recipients, Ad26.COV2.S recipients showed higher spike-specific TCR breadth (P = 0.0014).

This sequence originates from a person between 18 and 59 years old who received the Ad26.COV2.S COVID-19 vaccine or a placebo. The sample consisted of peripheral blood, taken in a trial of Ad26.COV2.S vaccine versus placebo.

The nucleotides are TGTGCCAGCAACCTAGCGGGGGCCACGCAAGAGACCCAGTACTTC. This is translated as CASNLAGATQETQYF. This sequence uses TRBV5-6 and TRBJ2-5, with TRBD2 identical over 10 junction bases. Its CDR3 holds 15 amino acids, cysteine through phenylalanine. Only CDR3 DNA remains: 45 bases, in frame from the first base. From a lookup of the germline V gene, CDR1 and CDR2 are SGHDT and YYEEEE. V and J are trimmed by 6 bases and 2 bases, and the gene matches miss 7 bases of the junction.